The 12 T cell receptor beta chains below come from one sample, sequenced in a study of cytomegalovirus exposure and HLA in healthy donors. Vbeta (60) and Jbeta (13) primers were used in the PCR. Data came from immunoSEQ multiplex PCR; TCRdb stores just in-frame clones and leaves some out. The repertoire holds more than 130,000 clones, about four fifths seen once, with around 4.1% in the top ten. Sequencing was done on a sample of PBMCs. These receptors were obtained from a man aged 40-49 years in good health and CMV-seropositive.

The chain joins TRBV10-3 to TRBJ1-4, with TRBD1 identical over 7 bases. This CDR3 is built from 15 residues. Germline CDR1 ENHRY, CDR2 SYGVKD. Losses at the gene ends were 6 bases for V and 8 bases for J; bases not matched to a gene: 12. CDR3 DNA: TGTGCCATCAGGGATCAGGGGAGAGGGGGCGAAAAACTGTTTTTT. As protein: CAIRDQGRGGEKLFF.

This chain connects TRBV15 to TRBJ2-5; D uncertain. Trimming shortened V by 0 bases and J by 1 base, and 12 bases separated the two germline ends. This CDR3 is 16 amino acids long. The V gene's germline CDR1 is LNHNV and CDR2 YYDKDF (reference sequence). The CDR3 DNA reads as TGTGCCACCAGCAGAGATAACCCAGGATTCCAAGAGACCCAGTACTTC. Translation gives CATSRDNPGFQETQYF. Full variable domain (rest looked up from reference TRBV15 and TRBJ2-5): DAMVIQNPRYQVTQFGKPVTLSCSQTLNHNVMYWYQQKSSQAPKLLFHYYDKDFNNEADTPDNFQSRRPNTSFCFLDIRSPGLGDTAMYLCATSRDNPGFQETQYFGPGTRLLVL.

V is TRBV9 and J is TRBJ2-1; D might be TRBD1 (6 bases). Germline assignment: CDR1 SGDLS and CDR2 YYNGEE. This CDR3 region has 15 residues. V lost 0 bases, J lost 3 bases, and 10 bases lay in between. CDR3 protein: CASSVDRAFYNEQFF. The DNA for the CDR3 is TGTGCCAGCAGCGTAGACAGGGCCTTCTACAATGAGCAGTTCTTC. Full variable domain (rest looked up from reference TRBV9 and TRBJ2-1): DSGVTQTPKHLITATGQRVTLRCSPRSGDLSVYWYQQSLDQGLQFLIQYYNGEERAKGNILERFSAQQFPDLHSELNLSSLELGDSALYFCASSVDRAFYNEQFFGPGTRLTVL.

Only a few counts were recorded for this clone. The genes are TRBV7-3 and TRBJ2-1, with 9 bases aligning to TRBD2. Germline CDR1 is SGHTA and CDR2 is FQGTGA. Unmatched junction bases numbered 6, after V lost 3 bases and J lost 6 bases. The CDR3 extends over 15 amino acids. CDR3 sequence (DNA): TGTGCCAGCAGCTTGAGCGGGGGGAGTGTCAATGAGCAGTTCTTC. As protein: CASSLSGGSVNEQFF.

The chain links TRBV15 to TRBJ1-2; 7 positions match TRBD1. The CDR3 has 18 amino acids. Germline CDR1 reads LNHNV; CDR2 reads YYDKDF (reference sequence). The junction had 22 bases not matched to a gene; V was cut back by 4 bases and J by 8 bases. In DNA form, the CDR3 reads TGTGCCACCAGCACCCTTAGGGGACAGAGGATGACCCGTAGGGGCTACACCTTC. As protein: CATSTLRGQRMTRRGYTF.

This chain connects TRBV9 to TRBJ1-2; no reliable D call. The CDR3 runs 15 residues. Germline loops: CDR1 SGDLS, CDR2 YYNGEE. V lost 0 bases and J 4 bases, leaving 13 bases between the germline ends. The DNA for the CDR3 is TGTGCCAGCAGCGTAGACCGTTTGGCAGTCTATGGCTACACCTTC. Protein product: CASSVDRLAVYGYTF.

The chain employs TRBV5-1 and TRBJ1-2; D gene unclear. V was shortened by 0 bases and J by 8 bases, with 11 bases between the two germline ends. CDR1 and CDR2 from the germline V gene are SGHRS and YFSETQ. The CDR3 is 13 amino acids. For the CDR3, the DNA is TGCGCCAGCAGCTTGGAAGCGCTATCGGGCTACACCTTC. It is translated as CASSLEALSGYTF. Together with reference TRBV5-1 and TRBJ1-2, the CDR3 gives the full variable domain: KAGVTQTPRYLIKTRGQQVTLSCSPISGHRSVSWYQQTPGQGLQFLFEYFSETQRNKGNFPGRFSGRQFSNSRSEMNVSTLELGDSALYLCASSLEALSGYTFGSGTRLTVV.

CDR3 in DNA: TGCGCCAGCAGCCAAGTTCTTAGCGGGGGGACCGGGTCCTACAATGAGCAGTTCTTC. Protein: CASSQVLSGGTGSYNEQFF. This rearrangement joins TRBV4-1 to TRBJ2-1, with 10 nucleotides matching TRBD2. Germline CDR1 MGHRA, CDR2 YSYEKL. The CDR3 is 19 amino acids. V shed 1 base and J 1 base; nucleotides not matched to a gene: 10.

This chain connects TRBV15 to TRBJ2-7, with a weak D call TRBD2 (6 bases). CDR1 and CDR2 from the germline V gene are LNHNV and YYDKDF (reference sequence). The CDR3 consists of 13 residues. V dropped 6 bases and J dropped 4 bases, with 13 bases sitting between them. CDR3 DNA: TGTGCCACCAGTTTCGGGGGTGGGTACGAGCAGTACTTC. Its translation: CATSFGGGYEQYF.

This rearrangement joins TRBV2 to TRBJ2-7, with TRBD1 identical over 12 bases. This CDR3 is built from 13 residues. Per germline, CDR1 SNHLY and CDR2 FYNNEI. Unmatched junction bases numbered 6, after V lost 11 bases and J lost 4 bases. The CDR3 spells CAGDRGPIYEQYF. CDR3 DNA: TGTGCCGGGGACAGGGGGCCTATATACGAGCAGTACTTC. The whole variable domain, remainder taken from reference TRBV2 and TRBJ2-7, is EPEVTQTPSHQVTQMGQEVILRCVPISNHLYFYWYRQILGQKVEFLVSFYNNEISEKSEIFDDQFSVERPDGSNFTLKIRSTKLEDSAMYFCAGDRGPIYEQYFGPGTRLTVT.

The chain is built from TRBV30 and TRBJ2-7; TRBD1 matches at 11 bases. Germline CDR1 reads GTSNPN; CDR2 reads SVGIG (reference sequence). V lost 0 bases to trimming and J lost 7 bases; unmatched junction nucleotides: 11. This CDR3 comprises 16 residues. CDR3 protein: CAWSVTGTGGLHEQYF. The CDR3 region has the DNA TGTGCCTGGAGTGTTACCGGGACAGGGGGATTGCATGAGCAGTACTTC. The entire variable domain, with the rest obtained from reference TRBV30 and TRBJ2-7, is as follows: SQTIHQWPATLVQPVGSPLSLECTVEGTSNPNLYWYRQAAGRGLQLLFYSVGIGQISSEVPQNLSASRPQDRQFILSSKKLLLSDSGFYLCAWSVTGTGGLHEQYFGPGTRLTVT.

This clone was counted once. One end of the junction is discordant with germline, which a read error may explain. The chain joins TRBV5-8 to TRBJ1-5; possibly TRBD1 for D (5 bases). Germline V gene data show CDR1 as SGHTS and CDR2 as YDEGEE. CDR3 length: 13 residues. CDR3 loop: CASSLESRAPPYF. The CDR3 bases are TGTGCCAGCAGCTTGGAATCCAGGGCCCCGCCGTATTTT.